These 7 T cell receptor beta chains came from one sample sequenced in a study of blood T cell repertoires in COVID-19. Sequenced by immunoSEQ multiplex PCR; TCRdb stores in-frame clones only, minus some. The sample holds roughly 160,000 clones, around 74% seen once. Sequenced material: peripheral blood. These receptors originate from a woman aged 60 to 75 with COVID-19, enrolled during active disease.

The chain employs TRBV7-2 and TRBJ2-5; D is ambiguous. The V and J ends lost 5 bases and 3 bases respectively, with 7 bases between them. Germline V lookup: CDR1 SGHTA, CDR2 FQGNSA. This CDR3 is built from 12 residues. In DNA form, the CDR3 reads TGTGCCAGCAGCCCCGGAGAAGAGACCCAGTACTTC. The encoded protein is CASSPGEETQYF.

This clone occurred once. This chain connects TRBV7-6 to TRBJ2-2, with 11 bases matching TRBD2. Looked up from germline, CDR1 is SGHVS and CDR2 is FNYEAQ. The CDR3 is made up of 17 amino acids. V shed 5 bases, J shed 0 bases, and the junction held 5 bases outside the gene matches. CDR3: CASSSIAGGPNTGELFF. The CDR3 nucleotides are TGTGCCAGCAGCAGTATAGCGGGGGGGCCGAACACCGGGGAGCTGTTTTTT.

The chain joins TRBV11-1 to TRBJ2-3, with D perhaps TRBD2 (5 bases). Trimming took off 1 base at V and 11 bases at J, with 13 bases between the two ends. This CDR3 has 13 amino acids. CDR1 is SGHAT, CDR2 FQDESV, per germline (reference sequence). CDR3 amino acids: CASSLVREGMQYF. DNA of the CDR3: TGTGCCAGCAGCTTAGTCCGGGAAGGGATGCAGTATTTT.

The chain carries TRBV19 and TRBJ1-1; tentative D call: TRBD1 (5 bases). The germline gives CDR1 LNHDA, CDR2 SQIVND (reference sequence). This CDR3 is 12 amino acids long. V gave up 4 bases and J gave up 5 bases, with 8 bases separating them. DNA for the CDR3: TGTGCCAGTAGTAGTCAGGGTACTGAAGCTTTCTTT. It is translated as CASSSQGTEAFF.

This clone was counted between two and nine times. V gene TRBV28 combines with J gene TRBJ1-2; D call uncertain. Per germline, CDR1 MDHEN and CDR2 SYDVKM. V lost 6 bases and J 8 bases, leaving 13 bases between the germline ends. The CDR3 is made up of 12 amino acids. The CDR3 spells CASSPLSTGYTF. CDR3 DNA sequence: TGTGCCAGCAGCCCCCTATCTACGGGCTACACCTTC.

The rearrangement uses TRBV29-1 and TRBJ2-7; D perhaps matches TRBD2 (6 bases). Trimming shortened V by 3 bases and J by 7 bases, and 13 bases separated the two germline ends. This CDR3 has 12 residues. Germline V gives CDR1 SQVTM, CDR2 ANQGSEA. CDR3 amino acids: CSVEGTGTEQYF. The CDR3 region has the DNA TGCAGCGTTGAGGGAACCGGGACTGAGCAGTACTTC.

The chain is built from TRBV18 and TRBJ2-7; TRBD2 aligns across 10 bases. The ends lost 1 base at V and 5 bases at J; junction bases unmatched: 11. This CDR3 is built from 17 residues. Germline V gives CDR1 KGHSH, CDR2 LQKENI. The CDR3 DNA sequence: TGTGCCAGCTCACCACGGGTCGGGCTAGCGGGAGATAACGAGCAGTACTTC. This codes for CASSPRVGLAGDNEQYF.